The 2 T cell receptor beta chains below were found in one sample sequenced in a study of T cell clonotyping in hematopoietic cell transplantation. The repertoire was sequenced with immunoSEQ multiplex PCR; TCRdb's copy has only in-frame clones and lacks some. This table holds some 11,000 clones, about nine tenths found once. The sample here was PBMCs, taken 180 days after allogeneic stem cell transplant. Receptors were obtained from a male patient over 55 who had an allogeneic stem cell transplant from an unrelated donor, so the T cells may come from the graft donor. Some clones in this sample may be carry-over from other donors' samples.

This clone showed up just once. This chain joins TRBV5-4 and TRBJ1-6; the D gene is possibly TRBD1 (5 bases). The CDR3 loop spans 15 amino acids. Trimming cost V 0 bases and J 10 bases, with 14 bases left between them. The germline CDR1 and CDR2 sequences are SGHNT and YYREEE (reference sequence). CDR3: CASSLGRGVGSPLHF. CDR3 coding DNA: TGTGCCAGCAGCTTGGGAAGAGGGGTAGGATCACCCCTCCACTTT.

This clone has more than one count but fewer than ten. V and J are TRBV6-5 and TRBJ2-7; 9 nucleotides agree with TRBD1. V lost 2 bases, J lost 0 bases, and 2 bases stayed unmatched. Germline CDR1 reads MNHEY; CDR2 reads SVGAGI. This CDR3 has 15 residues. The CDR3, as DNA: TGTGCCAGCAGTTACGGGACAGGGAGCTCCTACGAGCAGTACTTC. The encoded protein is CASSYGTGSSYEQYF.